The clone carrying this T cell receptor (beta chain) was seen many times. The source of the sample is a study of human T cells and chemical hapten exposure. Overall study context: 2% DPC was applied to around 2 cm by around 2 cm of upper inner arm skin for sensitization.

TCRdb fed the RACE reads into MiXCR, producing one record per CDR3 protein. The sample carries roughly 38,000 distinct CDR3 sequences, less than 9% recorded once. CDR3 size: 13 residues. Germline CDR1 is SGHRS and CDR2 is YFSETQ. The V end was cut by 4 bases, the J end by 4 bases, with 11 bases between. The time point: pre-sensitization, week 0. Treatment specified: therapeutic diphenylcyclopropenone sensitization with weekly scalp DPC. Unfractionated whole blood was the source of the extracted total RNA. This receptor was obtained from a woman aged 45 to 65 with alopecia areata. Some clones in this sample may be carry-over from other donors' samples. The chain joins TRBV5-1 to TRBJ2-5; no definite D call. The starting material was whole blood, obtained in connection with sensitization to the hapten diphenylcyclopropenone (DPC). In DNA form, the CDR3 reads TGCGCCAGCAGCAGTGGAATAAGAGAGACCCAGTACTTC. Residues: CASSSGIRETQYF.